Shown below are 18 T cell receptor beta chains from a single sample sequenced in a study of shared clonotypes between healthy human individuals. Positive CCR7 selection of CD45RO-negative cells yielded the naive CD8 cells, and terminally differentiated effector memory CD45RA+ cells were excluded. Assay used: immunoSEQ multiplex PCR; TCRdb lists only in-frame clones, some missing. The sample includes about 2.1 million clones, around 93% of them seen just once. The sequenced material came from naive CD8+ T cells from PBMCs. The receptors were gathered from a young man in good health. Some clones in this sample may be carry-over from other donors' samples.

V usage is TRBV6-5 and J usage is TRBJ2-2; D gene unclear. Looked up from germline, CDR1 is MNHEY and CDR2 is SVGAGI. The V gene lost 6 bases and the J gene lost 3 bases, with 11 bases spanning the gap. This CDR3 is 14 amino acids long. Here the CDR3 DNA reads TGTGCCAGCAGCTCTCTAGTTTACACCGGGGAGCTGTTTTTT. The encoded protein is CASSSLVYTGELFF.

This clone was observed once. This chain links TRBV27 with TRBJ1-1, with 9 bases that match TRBD1. The germline CDR1 and CDR2 sequences are MNHEY and SMNVEV (reference sequence). CDR3 length: 16 amino acids. Trimming at V came to 5 bases and at J to 1 base, leaving 8 bases not matched to a gene. CDR3 amino acids: CASSALQGQGNTEAFF. The CDR3 DNA is TGTGCCAGCAGTGCACTGCAGGGACAGGGGAACACTGAAGCTTTCTTT.

The V gene is TRBV27, the J gene TRBJ1-2; maybe TRBD1 (5 bases). V was clipped by 7 bases and J by 3 bases, with 15 bases between them. Germline loops: CDR1 MNHEY, CDR2 SMNVEV (reference sequence). CDR3 length: 14 residues. CDR3 residues: CASTPVGGYYGYTF. In DNA, the CDR3 is TGTGCCAGCACCCCGGTCGGGGGGTACTATGGCTACACCTTC.

The chain recombines TRBV9 with TRBJ2-2; 10 nucleotides line up with TRBD2. V was pared by 6 bases and J by 7 bases, with 12 bases of the junction left unmatched. CDR3 length equals 16 residues. Germline assignment: CDR1 SGDLS and CDR2 YYNGEE. This chain's CDR3 is CASTPLAGGLNGELFF. The CDR3 nucleotides are TGTGCCAGCACCCCTTTAGCGGGAGGTCTAAACGGGGAGCTGTTTTTT.

Comment on this clone: This same CDR3 is encoded by further DNA sequences in the sample. The chain employs TRBV29-1 and TRBJ2-7; 14 bases fit TRBD2. The CDR3 contains 14 residues. The junction had 0 bases not matched to a gene; V was cut back by 3 bases and J by 2 bases. Germline values: CDR1 SQVTM, CDR2 ANQGSEA. The CDR3 DNA sequence: TGCAGCGTTGAGACTAGCGGGAGGGCCTACGAGCAGTACTTC. Protein product: CSVETSGRAYEQYF.

This clone appeared a single time. V usage is TRBV9 and J usage is TRBJ2-3; 14 positions agree with TRBD2. Germline lookup yields CDR1 SGDLS and CDR2 YYNGEE. Unmatched junction bases numbered 4, after V lost 1 base and J lost 6 bases. The CDR3 totals 16 residues. The CDR3 DNA follows: TGTGCCAGCAGCGTAACCAGGACTAGCGGGAGGGATACGCAGTATTTT. Translating it yields CASSVTRTSGRDTQYF.

The genes are TRBV9 and TRBJ2-5; TRBD2 aligns across 8 bases. Germline-derived CDR1 and CDR2 are SGDLS and YYNGEE. This CDR3 has 17 residues. The trim removed 0 bases at V and 4 bases at J, leaving 11 bases unmatched. The CDR3, as DNA: TGTGCCAGCAGCGTAGAAGGTAAAGCGGGAGTATCAGAGACCCAGTACTTC. Translation: CASSVEGKAGVSETQYF.

The gene calls are TRBV6-5 and TRBJ2-1; 10 bases are a match to TRBD2. CDR3 length: 15 residues. The J segment lost 2 bases and the V segment lost 5 bases, leaving 3 bases of the junction unmatched. The germline gives CDR1 MNHEY, CDR2 SVGAGI. CDR3: CASSKGLAAYNEQFF. The CDR3 DNA sequence: TGTGCCAGCAGTAAAGGACTAGCGGCCTACAATGAGCAGTTCTTC.

The genes are TRBV14 and TRBJ1-1; maybe TRBD1 (6 bases). CDR1 is SGHDN, CDR2 FVKESK, per germline. The CDR3 runs 13 residues. V was clipped by 7 bases and J by 6 bases, with 15 bases between them. CDR3 loop: CASTLQGAAEAFF. In DNA form, the CDR3 reads TGTGCCAGCACCCTACAGGGTGCCGCTGAAGCTTTCTTT.

The chain couples TRBV7-3 to TRBJ2-7; the match to TRBD2 covers 8 bases. CDR1 and CDR2 from the germline V gene are SGHTA and FQGTGA. Trimming took 5 bases from V and 3 from J; bases not matched to a gene: 15. This CDR3 comprises 17 residues. Here the CDR3 reads CASSGVLGEGLDYEQYF. DNA of the CDR3: TGTGCCAGCAGCGGGGTCTTGGGAGAGGGACTAGACTACGAGCAGTACTTC.

The gene calls are TRBV7-9 and TRBJ2-7; 8 nucleotides match TRBD2. The junction had 19 bases not matched to a gene; V was cut back by 5 bases and J by 4 bases. Germline V gene sequence: CDR1 SEHNR, CDR2 FQNEAQ (reference sequence). This CDR3 is 18 amino acids long. In DNA, the CDR3 is TGTGCCAGCAGCGGGGAGGGGGTAGCGGGAAGGCGGGTTTACGAGCAGTACTTC. Translated: CASSGEGVAGRRVYEQYF.

The chain uses TRBV4-2 and TRBJ2-7, with a possible D match to TRBD2 (6 bases). Germline V gives CDR1 LGHNA, CDR2 YNFKEQ. The CDR3 covers 14 residues. With 3 bases removed from V and 0 bases from J, the gap between germline ends came to 9 bases. The CDR3 is CASSQLALSYEQYF. DNA of the CDR3: TGTGCCAGCAGCCAGCTAGCGCTCTCCTACGAGCAGTACTTC.

This clone was seen just once. V gene TRBV28 combines with J gene TRBJ2-1; no clear D. The CDR3 covers 14 residues. V lost 5 bases to trimming and J lost 5 bases, with 13 bases between them. Germline V CDR1 and CDR2: MDHEN, SYDVKM. DNA for the CDR3: TGTGCCAGCAGTACCAGTTGGATCCACAATGAGCAGTTCTTC. Protein sequence: CASSTSWIHNEQFF.

About this clone: Other DNA sequences in this sample translate to the same CDR3. The CDR3 protein is CASSYSIGETYNEQFF. DNA for the CDR3: TGTGCCAGCAGTTACTCGATCGGGGAGACCTACAATGAGCAGTTCTTC. The J gene is TRBJ2-1, the V gene TRBV6-5, with a tentative D call TRBD2 (5 bases). The CDR3 consists of 16 residues. Trimming pared 0 bases from V and 2 bases from J, leaving 11 bases between. Germline V gene sequence: CDR1 MNHEY, CDR2 SVGAGI.

The chain couples TRBV6-6 to TRBJ2-7; D uncertain. This CDR3 has 12 amino acids. Germline assignment: CDR1 MNHNY and CDR2 SVGAGI (reference sequence). CDR3 nucleotides: TGTGCCAGCAGTTACAGAGGTTTGTTAAGGGTCGTC. It yields the protein CASSYRGLLRVV.

The chain has TRBV27 and TRBJ2-1; 8 bases align to TRBD2. Germline V gene lookup returns CDR1 MNHEY and CDR2 SMNVEV (reference sequence). The V segment lost 7 bases and the J segment 7 bases; nucleotides outside the gene matches: 9. The CDR3 consists of 14 residues. CDR3 DNA: TGTGCCAGCAAGGGTCGGGAGGGCCGGAATGAGCAGTTCTTC. This sequence encodes CASKGREGRNEQFF.

Notes on this clone: The same CDR3 can be traced to other DNA sequences in this sample. CDR3 nucleotides: TGTGCCAGCAGCCCGAGGGGGGTGAACACTGAAGCTTTCTTT. As protein: CASSPRGVNTEAFF. The rearrangement joins TRBV9 to TRBJ1-1, with a tentative D call TRBD1 (6 bases). Germline V lookup: CDR1 SGDLS, CDR2 YYNGEE. V dropped 4 bases and J dropped 0 bases, with 10 bases sitting between them. The CDR3 sequence is 14 residues long.

This chain joins TRBV9 and TRBJ2-7; D remains unclear. Germline V gene sequence: CDR1 SGDLS, CDR2 YYNGEE. The CDR3 loop spans 13 amino acids. The V and J ends lost 0 bases and 3 bases respectively, with 7 bases between them. CDR3 protein: CASSVGRNYEQYF. The CDR3, as DNA: TGTGCCAGCAGCGTAGGCAGGAACTACGAGCAGTACTTC.